Listed below are T cell receptor beta chains from one sample, sequenced in a study of T cell responses to AZD1222 COVID-19 vaccine. The assay was immunoSEQ multiplex PCR, and TCRdb's table has in-frame clones only and misses some. The table has about 92,000 clones, around 90% seen once; the top ten hold over 20%. The sample in question was peripheral blood, obtained on day 0 of AZD1222 vaccination. The receptor source for this set is an adult in good health. The CDR3 runs from the conserved cysteine through the conserved F or W. The D gene is left open where the match is weak. The size of a clone is reported for some rows only, either as once, few or many, or as a class for expanded clones.

>TRBJ2-7|TRBV16|.|.
CASSQSRQTYEQYF
TGTGCCAGCAGCCAATCTAGGCAGACCTACGAGCAGTACTTC
>TRBJ1-2|TRBV9|few|TRBD1
CASSRQGSGLDGYTF
TGTGCCAGCAGCCGACAGGGATCGGGGTTGGATGGCTACACCTTC
>TRBJ2-1|TRBV7-2|.|TRBD2
CASSQSGGRYNEQFF
TGTGCCAGCAGTCAGAGCGGGGGACGGTACAATGAGCAGTTCTTC
>TRBJ2-1|TRBV27|.|TRBD1
CASPAKDTGANEQFF
TGTGCCAGCCCGGCTAAAGATACAGGGGCCAATGAGCAGTTCTTC
>TRBJ2-5|TRBV5-1|.|.
CATKTGRPVQETQYF
TGCGCCACCAAGACAGGACGGCCAGTCCAAGAGACCCAGTACTTC
>TRBJ2-1|TRBV6-5|.|TRBD2
CASKAGGRSYNEQFF
TGTGCCAGCAAAGCGGGGGGGCGCTCCTACAATGAGCAGTTCTTC
>TRBJ1-5|TRBV12-5|.|.
CASGLEGFQPQHF
TGTGCTAGTGGTTTGGAGGGGTTCCAGCCCCAGCATTTT
>TRBJ1-3|TRBV29-1|.|TRBD1
CSGTGGSGNTIYF
TGCAGCGGCACAGGGGGCTCTGGAAACACCATATATTTT
>TRBJ2-1|TRBV5-4|.|.
CASSSDSKISSYNEQFF
TGTGCCAGCAGCTCGGACTCGAAAATAAGCTCCTACAATGAGCAGTTCTTC
>TRBJ2-3|TRBV7-9|.|TRBD2
CASSLGASGQDYTDTQYF
TGTGCCAGCAGCCTTGGGGCTAGCGGGCAGGACTACACAGATACGCAGTATTTT
>TRBJ1-6|TRBV6-5|.|.
CASSYSSTISPLHF
TGTGCCAGCAGTTACTCGTCGACGATTTCACCCCTCCACTTT
>TRBJ2-1|TRBV6-5|.|.
CATAGTPYNEQFF
TGTGCCACCGCTGGGACCCCCTACAATGAGCAGTTCTTC
>TRBJ2-7|TRBV7-9|.|TRBD2
CASSGRLAGGYEQYF
TGTGCCAGCAGCGGAAGACTAGCGGGGGGGTACGAGCAGTACTTC
>TRBJ2-5|TRBV18|.|.
CASSPGAETQYF
TGTGCCAGCTCACCAGGGGCAGAGACCCAGTACTTC
>TRBJ1-4|TRBV28|.|.
CASSPTSLFEKLFF
TGTGCCAGCAGCCCAACCTCGCTCTTTGAAAAACTGTTTTTT
>TRBJ2-7|TRBV30|few|.
CAWRGDSPEQYF
TGTGCCTGGAGGGGTGACTCTCCAGAGCAGTACTTC
>TRBJ1-1|TRBV4-3|.|TRBD1
CASSRGTGGTEAFF
TGCGCCAGCAGCCGGGGGACAGGGGGGACTGAAGCTTTCTTT
>TRBJ2-1|TRBV7-6|once|.
CASSLGSPSSYNEQFF
TGTGCCAGCAGCTTGGGCAGCCCGAGCTCCTACAATGAGCAGTTCTTC
>TRBJ1-3|TRBV21-1|.|.
CASSKGGTGNTIYF
TGTGCCAGCAGCAAAGGGGGGACTGGAAACACCATATATTTT
>TRBJ1-3|TRBV6-6|.|.
CASSYSSGYSGNTIYF
TGTGCCAGCAGTTACTCGTCAGGTTACTCTGGAAACACCATATATTTT
>TRBJ2-1|TRBV6-1|.|TRBD1
CASNDFQDRGRGEQFF
TGTGCCAGCAATGATTTCCAGGACAGGGGGCGAGGTGAGCAGTTCTTC
>TRBJ2-3|TRBV5-6|.|.
CASSKGGAPTQYF
TGTGCCAGCAGCAAAGGGGGGGCCCCTACGCAGTATTTT
>TRBJ1-6|TRBV12-3/TRBV12-4|.|.
CASSQWPTLHF
TGTGCCAGCAGTCAATGGCCAACACTCCACTTT
>TRBJ2-7|TRBV28|once|TRBD1
CASSRDSQYYEQYF
TGTGCCAGCTCCCGGGACAGCCAATACTACGAGCAGTACTTC
>TRBJ2-7|TRBV2|.|TRBD1
CASRDWSYRGLSYEQYF
TGTGCCAGCAGAGACTGGAGCTACAGGGGGCTTTCCTACGAGCAGTACTTC
>TRBJ2-7|TRBV4-1|.|TRBD1
CASSQDLGGQGRREQYF
TGCGCCAGCAGCCAAGATCTGGGGGGACAGGGAAGGAGGGAGCAGTACTTC
>TRBJ2-1|TRBV3-1/TRBV3-2|.|.
CASSQGPAGEQFF
TGTGCCAGCAGCCAAGGCCCGGCGGGTGAGCAGTTCTTC
>TRBJ1-1|TRBV6-1|.|.
CASSEELGPKAFF
TGTGCCAGCAGTGAGGAATTGGGTCCGAAAGCTTTCTTT
>TRBJ2-2|TRBV6-5|.|.
CASSYSFGLTGELFF
TGTGCCAGCAGTTACTCGTTTGGGTTAACCGGGGAGCTGTTTTTT
>TRBJ2-3|TRBV11-3|.|.
CASSLGSADTQYF
TGTGCCAGCAGCTTAGGTAGTGCCGATACGCAGTATTTT
>TRBJ2-7|TRBV7-9|once|TRBD1
CASSFDRGAYEQYF
TGTGCCAGCAGCTTCGACAGGGGCGCCTACGAGCAGTACTTC
>TRBJ1-2|TRBV5-1|.|.
CASSLGEQVFGYTF
TGCGCCAGCAGCTTGGGGGAACAGGTGTTCGGCTACACCTTC
>TRBJ2-5|TRBV19|.|TRBD2
CASSIGGGGAGETQYF
TGTGCCAGTAGTATCGGTGGCGGGGGGGCAGGAGAGACCCAGTACTTC
>TRBJ1-6|TRBV7-2|.|.
CASSYSGQSPLHF
TGTGCCAGCAGCTACTCGGGCCAGTCTCCCCTCCACTTT
>TRBJ2-7|TRBV5-1|.|TRBD1
CASSLQGQGNEQYF
TGCGCCAGCAGCTTGCAAGGACAGGGTAACGAGCAGTACTTC
>TRBJ1-1|TRBV15|.|TRBD1
CATSRGSQAGGYEAFF
TGTGCCACCAGCAGAGGATCCCAGGCAGGGGGCTATGAAGCTTTCTTT
>TRBJ2-2|TRBV7-6|once|TRBD1
CASSPLATGTGRIGELFF
TGTGCCAGCAGCCCACTAGCTACCGGGACAGGCAGGATCGGGGAGCTGTTTTTT
>TRBJ2-3|TRBV4-1|.|.
CASRPRVGGDTQYF
TGCGCCAGCAGACCAAGGGTGGGTGGAGATACGCAGTATTTT
>TRBJ1-1|TRBV7-2|.|.
CASSLGGLNTEAFF
TGTGCCAGCAGCTTGGGGGGCTTGAACACTGAAGCTTTCTTT
>TRBJ1-4|TRBV7-2|many|.
CASSPFGTNEKLFF
TGTGCCAGCAGCCCTTTCGGTACTAATGAAAAACTGTTTTTT
>TRBJ1-5|TRBV19|.|.
CASSIFEWRDTSNQPQHF
TGTGCCAGTAGTATATTCGAATGGAGGGACACAAGCAATCAGCCCCAGCATTTT
>TRBJ1-2|TRBV29-1|.|.
CSVVGGAKYGYTF
TGCAGCGTTGTCGGGGGCGCGAAATATGGCTACACCTTC
>TRBJ2-5|TRBV5-1|.|TRBD1
CASSLAGQGAILETQYF
TGCGCCAGCAGCTTGGCCGGACAGGGGGCTATTTTGGAGACCCAGTACTTC
>TRBJ2-1|TRBV7-9|.|TRBD2
CASSLSRGGYNEQFF
TGTGCCAGCAGCCTCTCACGCGGGGGCTACAATGAGCAGTTCTTC
>TRBJ1-2|TRBV6-2/TRBV6-3|.|.
CASSYEQPAYGYTF
TGTGCCAGCAGTTACGAACAGCCAGCCTATGGCTACACCTTC
>TRBJ1-5|TRBV6-2/TRBV6-3|.|.
CASSFRRFNNQPQHF
TGTGCCAGCAGTTTTCGACGATTTAACAATCAGCCCCAGCATTTT
>TRBJ1-4|TRBV10-3|.|TRBD1
CAIGGGLATNEKLFF
TGTGCCATCGGAGGGGGCCTTGCAACTAATGAAAAACTGTTTTTT
>TRBJ2-5|TRBV7-2|.|TRBD2
CASSGRLAGGETQYF
TGTGCCAGCAGCGGCAGACTAGCGGGGGGGGAGACCCAGTACTTC
>TRBJ2-7|TRBV11-1|.|TRBD1
CASSLSQGNYEQYF
TGTGCCAGCAGCTTATCACAGGGGAACTACGAGCAGTACTTC
>TRBJ1-1|TRBV18|few|.
CASSPSAAGKDTEAFF
TGTGCCAGCTCACCGTCGGCGGCAGGGAAGGATACTGAAGCTTTCTTT
>TRBJ1-1|TRBV21-1|.|.
CASSRRLQVSTEAFF
TGTGCCAGCAGCCGTCGGTTACAGGTCAGCACTGAAGCTTTCTTT
>TRBJ2-5|TRBV24-1|.|TRBD2
CATSGTSGDQETQYF
TGTGCCACGTCGGGGACTAGCGGGGACCAAGAGACCCAGTACTTC
>TRBJ2-4|TRBV18|.|.
CASSPRGLGSIAKNIQYF
TGTGCCAGCTCACCACGTGGATTGGGGTCTATCGCCAAAAACATTCAGTACTTC